Here is one T cell receptor (beta chain) with its context. This sample is drawn from a study of CD8 T cells in Susac syndrome. Negative isolation was used for CD8+ and CD4+ T cells and FACS enrichment for TEMRA cells. V shed 1 base, J shed 5 bases, and the junction held 6 bases outside the gene matches. The length of the CDR3 is 15 residues. Germline-derived CDR1 and CDR2 are SGHTA and FQGNSA. Reverse transcription of roughly 0.45 to 1 ug RNA was performed with random hexamers. The method of amplification for TCR beta CDR3 was immunoSEQ multiplex PCR, covering 54 Vbeta and 13 Jbeta. TCRdb itself ran the immunoSEQ multiplex PCR reads through MiXCR, one entry per CDR3 protein. The sample lists 250,000 or so distinct CDR3 sequences; over 85% were seen once.

The chain recombines TRBV7-2 with TRBJ2-3; TRBD2 agrees at 7 bases. The sequence came from a human donor with multiple sclerosis. Input material: CD4+ T cells from PBMCs. The CDR3 region is CASSLGGGRIDTQYF. CDR3 coding DNA: TGTGCCAGCAGCTTAGGGGGCGGGAGAATAGATACGCAGTATTTT.